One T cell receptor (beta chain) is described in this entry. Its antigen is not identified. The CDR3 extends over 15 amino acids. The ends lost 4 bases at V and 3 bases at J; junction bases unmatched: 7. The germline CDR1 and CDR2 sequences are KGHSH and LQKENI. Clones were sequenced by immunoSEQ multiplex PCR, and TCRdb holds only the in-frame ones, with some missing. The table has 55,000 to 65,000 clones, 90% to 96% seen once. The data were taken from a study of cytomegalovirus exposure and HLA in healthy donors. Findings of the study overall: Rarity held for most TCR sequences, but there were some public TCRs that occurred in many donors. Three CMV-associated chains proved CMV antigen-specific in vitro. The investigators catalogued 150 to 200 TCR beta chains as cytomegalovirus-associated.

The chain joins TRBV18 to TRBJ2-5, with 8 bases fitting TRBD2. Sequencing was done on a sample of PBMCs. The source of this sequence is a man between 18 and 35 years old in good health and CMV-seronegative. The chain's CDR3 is CASSRSQAGEETQYF. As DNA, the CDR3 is TGTGCCAGCTCACGCTCGCAAGCGGGAGAAGAGACCCAGTACTTC.